This T cell receptor beta chain is drawn from a study of shared clonotypes between healthy human individuals. Whole-study findings and limits: Shared clonotypes: 4.5% to 5% naive CD4, around 3.5% naive CD8, over 2% memory CD4, roughly 0.4% memory CD8. Estimated clonotype richness was generally higher in naive than memory subsets.

Concerning this clone: Its antigen is unknown.

Naive CD8 isolation took CD45RO-negative cells positively selected for CCR7 and excluded terminally differentiated effector memory CD45RA+ cells. Each replicate PCR on the sorted subsets used about 0.2 ug DNA (around 30,000 T cell genomes). TCRdb's table, derived via immunoSEQ multiplex PCR, lists solely in-frame clones and lacks some. The sample has approximately 2,200,000 clones; about 92% are singletons. The sample consisted of naive CD8+ T cells from PBMCs. This TCR derives from a man between 18 and 29 years old in good health. Some clones in this sample may be carry-over from other donors' samples.

CDR3 loop: CASSFLPGGEQFF. The DNA for the CDR3 is TGTGCCAGCAGCTTTTTACCCGGGGGGGAGCAGTTCTTC. J is TRBJ2-1 and V is TRBV7-3; TRBD2 matches at 7 bases. The length of the CDR3 is 13 residues. Germline loops: CDR1 SGHTA, CDR2 FQGTGA. V shed 3 bases, J shed 10 bases, and the junction held 6 bases outside the gene matches.